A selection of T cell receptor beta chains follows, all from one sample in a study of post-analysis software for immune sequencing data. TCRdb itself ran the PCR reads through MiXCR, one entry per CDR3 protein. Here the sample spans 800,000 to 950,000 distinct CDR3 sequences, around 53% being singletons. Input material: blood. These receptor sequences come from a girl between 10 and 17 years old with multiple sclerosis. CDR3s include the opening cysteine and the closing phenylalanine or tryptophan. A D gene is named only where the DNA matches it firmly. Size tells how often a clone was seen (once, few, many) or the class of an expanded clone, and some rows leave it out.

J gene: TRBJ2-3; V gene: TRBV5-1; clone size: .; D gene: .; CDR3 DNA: TGCGCCAGCGGGACTGGCACAGATACGCAGTATTTT; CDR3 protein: CASGTGTDTQYF
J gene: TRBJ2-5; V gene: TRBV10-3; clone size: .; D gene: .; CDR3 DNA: TGTGCCATCAGTGAGCCGCAAAACCGGGGGACCCAGTACTTC; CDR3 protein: CAISEPQNRGTQYF
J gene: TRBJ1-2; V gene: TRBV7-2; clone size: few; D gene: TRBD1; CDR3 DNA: TGTGCCAGCAGCAACAGGGGGCAGGATGGCTACACCTTC; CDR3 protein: CASSNRGQDGYTF
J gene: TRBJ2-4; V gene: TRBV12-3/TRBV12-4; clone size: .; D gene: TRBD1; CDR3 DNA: TGTGCCAGCAGCCCCGACAGGGCCAACATTCAGTACTTC; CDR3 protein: CASSPDRANIQYF
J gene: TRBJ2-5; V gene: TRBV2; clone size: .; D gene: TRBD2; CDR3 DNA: TGTGCCAGCAGTGAAGCGCTTCCCGCTAGCGGGCCCTTCAGGTACCAAGAGACCCAGTACTTC; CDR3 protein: CASSEALPASGPFRYQETQYF
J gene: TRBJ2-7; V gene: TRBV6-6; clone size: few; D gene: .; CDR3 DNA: TGTGCCAGCAGTTATGTCGGCGACTACGAGCAGTACTTC; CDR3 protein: CASSYVGDYEQYF
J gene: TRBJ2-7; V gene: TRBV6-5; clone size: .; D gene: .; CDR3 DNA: TGTGCCAGCAGTTACCGGCACGGGGACGAGCAGTACTTC; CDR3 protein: CASSYRHGDEQYF
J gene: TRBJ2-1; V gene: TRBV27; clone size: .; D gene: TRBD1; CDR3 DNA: TGTGCCAGCAGTTCCAAAAGGACAGGAAGCTCCTACAATGAGCAGTTCTTC; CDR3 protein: CASSSKRTGSSYNEQFF
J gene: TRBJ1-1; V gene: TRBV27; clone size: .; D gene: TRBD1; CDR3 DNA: TGTGCCAGCAGTAACCGACAGGGAGTCGGCACTGAAGCTTTCTTT; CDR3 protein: CASSNRQGVGTEAFF
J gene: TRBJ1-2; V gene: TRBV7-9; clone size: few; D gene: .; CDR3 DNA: TGTGCCAGCAGCTTAGGGGCAGCTGAAAACTATGGCTACACCTTC; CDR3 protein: CASSLGAAENYGYTF
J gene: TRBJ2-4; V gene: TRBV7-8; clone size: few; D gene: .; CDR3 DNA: TGTGCCAGCAGCTTAGAGGGATTGGGAGCCAAAAACATTCAGTACTTC; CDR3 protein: CASSLEGLGAKNIQYF
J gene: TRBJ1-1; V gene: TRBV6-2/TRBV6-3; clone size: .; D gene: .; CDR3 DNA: TGTGCCAGCAGGCCCGACTTAGGTGGAGCTTTCTTT; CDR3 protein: CASRPDLGGAFF
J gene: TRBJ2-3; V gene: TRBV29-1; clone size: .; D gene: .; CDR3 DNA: TGCAGCGTTCCTCCCCCCCCTAGCGATACAGATACGCAGTATTTT; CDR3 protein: CSVPPPPSDTDTQYF
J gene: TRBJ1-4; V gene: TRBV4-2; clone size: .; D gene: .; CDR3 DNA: TGTGCCAGCAGCCCCACAGGGACCAATAATGAAAAACTGTTTTTT; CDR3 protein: CASSPTGTNNEKLFF
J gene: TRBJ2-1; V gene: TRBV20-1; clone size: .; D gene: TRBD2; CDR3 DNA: TGCAGTGCACAACCCCATAGCGGGAGCTCCTACAATGAGCGGTTCTTC; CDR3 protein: CSAQPHSGSSYNERFF
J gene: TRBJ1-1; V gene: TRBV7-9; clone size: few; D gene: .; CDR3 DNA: TGTGCCAGCAGCTTCGGGGGACTCACTGAAGCTTTCTTT; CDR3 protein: CASSFGGLTEAFF
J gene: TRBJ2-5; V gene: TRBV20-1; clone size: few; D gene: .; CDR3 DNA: TGCAGTGCTTGTCCCCTCCTCGGGCCCCAAGAGACCCAGTACTTC; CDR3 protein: CSACPLLGPQETQYF
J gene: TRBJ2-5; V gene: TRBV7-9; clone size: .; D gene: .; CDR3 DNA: TGTGCCAGCAGCATACTCTCAGGCAGGCCGGAGACCCAGTACTTC; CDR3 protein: CASSILSGRPETQYF
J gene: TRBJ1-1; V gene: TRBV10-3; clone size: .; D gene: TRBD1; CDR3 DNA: TGTGCCATCAGTGATCCAGGGGGTGGATTGGTTGAAGCTTTCTTT; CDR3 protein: CAISDPGGGLVEAFF
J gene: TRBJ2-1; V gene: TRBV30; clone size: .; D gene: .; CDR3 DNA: TGTGCCTGGAGTGTAGGGGAGTACAATGAGCAGTTCTTC; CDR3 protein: CAWSVGEYNEQFF
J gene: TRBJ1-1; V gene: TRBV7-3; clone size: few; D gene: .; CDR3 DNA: TGTGCCAGCAGCTTAAGGCCGAACACTGAAGCTTTCTTT; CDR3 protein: CASSLRPNTEAFF
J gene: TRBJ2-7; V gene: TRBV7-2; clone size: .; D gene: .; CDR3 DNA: TGTGCCAGCAGCTTCGGCAGCTTCTACGAGCAGTACTTC; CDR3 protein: CASSFGSFYEQYF
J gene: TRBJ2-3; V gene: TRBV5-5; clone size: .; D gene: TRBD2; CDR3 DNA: TGTGCCAGCAGCTCCGGGACTAGCGCCCGTCCCCATACGCAGTATTTT; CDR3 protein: CASSSGTSARPHTQYF
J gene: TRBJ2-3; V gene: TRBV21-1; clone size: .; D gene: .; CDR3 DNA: TGTGCCAGCAGCGGGAGGGCCCCAGATACGCAGTATTTT; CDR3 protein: CASSGRAPDTQYF
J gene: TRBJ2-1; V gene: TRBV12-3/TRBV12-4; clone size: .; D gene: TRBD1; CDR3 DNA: TGTGCCAGCAGCCAGGACAGGGGTTTATACAATGAGCAGTTCTTC; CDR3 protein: CASSQDRGLYNEQFF
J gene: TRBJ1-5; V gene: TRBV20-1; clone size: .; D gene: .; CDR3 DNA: TGCAGTGCTTCGGACGGATCCGTGAATCAGCCCCAGCATTTT; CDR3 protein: CSASDGSVNQPQHF
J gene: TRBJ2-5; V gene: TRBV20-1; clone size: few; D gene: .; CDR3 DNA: TGCAGTGCTGTTCGGGCGGGACGGCTAATGGAGACCCAGTACTTC; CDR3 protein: CSAVRAGRLMETQYF
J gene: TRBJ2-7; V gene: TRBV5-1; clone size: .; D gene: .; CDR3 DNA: TGCGCCAGCACTGGAAGCCTGACTAACGAGCAGTACTTC; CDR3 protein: CASTGSLTNEQYF
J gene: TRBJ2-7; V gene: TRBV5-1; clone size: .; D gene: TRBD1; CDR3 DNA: TGCGCCAGCAGCCCGCACAGGGGGCGCGACGAGCAGTACTTC; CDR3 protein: CASSPHRGRDEQYF
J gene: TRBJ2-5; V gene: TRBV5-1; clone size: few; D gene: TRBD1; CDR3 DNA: TGCGCCAGCAGCCCCCGACAGGGGGCCCTCCAAGAGACCCAGTACTTC; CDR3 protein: CASSPRQGALQETQYF
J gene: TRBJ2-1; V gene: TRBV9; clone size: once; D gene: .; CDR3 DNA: TGTGCCAGCAGCGTAGTGAGCGGGCCTAATGAGCAGTTCTTC; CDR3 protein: CASSVVSGPNEQFF
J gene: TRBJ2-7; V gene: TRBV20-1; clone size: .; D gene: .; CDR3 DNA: TGCAGTGCTAGCCCCCAGCGGAGCTCCTACGAGCAGTACTTC; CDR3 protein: CSASPQRSSYEQYF
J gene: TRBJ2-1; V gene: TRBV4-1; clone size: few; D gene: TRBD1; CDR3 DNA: TGCGCCAGCAGCCAAGTTGGCCAGAACAGGGGGCAAATCAATGAGCAGTTCTTC; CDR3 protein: CASSQVGQNRGQINEQFF
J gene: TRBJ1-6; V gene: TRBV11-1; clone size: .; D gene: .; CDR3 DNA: TGTGCCAGCAGTCCAGACGGATATAATTCACCCCTCCACTTT; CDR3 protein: CASSPDGYNSPLHF
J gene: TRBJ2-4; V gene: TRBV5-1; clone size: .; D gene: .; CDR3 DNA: TGCGCCAGCAGCTCAGACAGGATGGGTCTAGCCAAAAACATTCAGTACTTC; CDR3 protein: CASSSDRMGLAKNIQYF
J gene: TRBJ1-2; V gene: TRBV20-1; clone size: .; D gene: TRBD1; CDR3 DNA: TGCAGTGCTAGTAAGGGGACAGGGCACTATGGCTACACCTTC; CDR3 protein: CSASKGTGHYGYTF
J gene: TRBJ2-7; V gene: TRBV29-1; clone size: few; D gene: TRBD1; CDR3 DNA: TGCAGCGTTGCTGGACAGGGGAACTACGAGCAGTACTTC; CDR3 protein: CSVAGQGNYEQYF
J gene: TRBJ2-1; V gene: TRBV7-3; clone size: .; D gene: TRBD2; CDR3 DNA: TGTGCCAGCAGCCCCGGGACTAGCTTCAATAAGCAGTTCTTC; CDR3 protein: CASSPGTSFNKQFF
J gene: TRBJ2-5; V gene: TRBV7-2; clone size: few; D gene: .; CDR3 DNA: TGTGCCAGCAGCTTAGAGGCCCGTACCAGGGAGACCCAGTACTTC; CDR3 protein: CASSLEARTRETQYF
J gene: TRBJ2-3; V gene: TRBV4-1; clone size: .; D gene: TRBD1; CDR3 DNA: TGCGCCAGCAGCCTGATGGGACAGGGCACAGATACGCAGTATTTT; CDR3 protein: CASSLMGQGTDTQYF
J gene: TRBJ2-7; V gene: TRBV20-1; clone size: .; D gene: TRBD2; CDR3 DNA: TGCAGTGCTTCCGGACTAGCGGGAGACTACGAGCAGTACTTC; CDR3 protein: CSASGLAGDYEQYF